These 15 T cell receptor beta chains originate from one sample sequenced in a study of breast tumors, draining lymph nodes, adjacent tissues. TCRdb re-analysed the multiplex PCR reads in MiXCR, keeping a single row per CDR3 protein. Of fewer than 200,000 distinct CDR3 sequences in the sample, approximately 33% were seen once. Axillary draining lymph nodes of breast cancer patients supplied the node samples. Sequencing used axillary lymph node tissue. The receptor source for this set is a female donor with breast cancer. Some clones in this sample may be carry-over from other donors' samples.

In its sample, this clonotype was seen many times. V gene TRBV7-9 combines with J gene TRBJ2-7, with no clear D. Germline values: CDR1 SEHNR, CDR2 FQNEAQ (reference sequence). The CDR3 is 12 amino acids. Trimming left V 1 base short and J 7 bases short, with 8 bases between. The CDR3 coding sequence is TGTGCCAGCAGCTTAGGGTTGGGAGAGCAGTACTTC. Its translation: CASSLGLGEQYF.

The chain recombines TRBV2 with TRBJ2-2, with D perhaps matching TRBD1 or TRBD2 (6 bases each). Trimming removed 4 bases from V and 4 bases from J, with 13 bases in between. Germline V gene lookup returns CDR1 SNHLY and CDR2 FYNNEI. CDR3 size: 15 residues. The DNA of the CDR3 is TGTGCCAGCAGTGTCCGGGGGCGAGGCACCGGGGAGCTGTTTTTT. Its protein is CASSVRGRGTGELFF.

V usage is TRBV15 and J usage is TRBJ1-2; no clear D gene. V shed 5 bases and J shed 4 bases, with 14 bases lying between them. The CDR3 runs to 14 residues. Germline-derived CDR1 and CDR2 are LNHNV and YYDKDF (reference sequence). CDR3 residues: CATSLKGDGYGYTF. CDR3 DNA sequence: TGTGCCACCAGCTTGAAGGGCGATGGCTATGGCTACACCTTC.

Many counts were recorded for this clonotype. V usage is TRBV6-4 and J usage is TRBJ2-6; TRBD1 aligns across 8 bases. The CDR3 loop spans 15 amino acids. The V segment lost 3 bases and the J segment 2 bases; nucleotides outside the gene matches: 0. Germline lookup yields CDR1 MRHNA and CDR2 SNTAGT. CDR3 coding DNA: TGTGCCAGCAGTGAACAGGGGGCTGGGGCCAACGTCCTGACTTTC. It is translated as CASSEQGAGANVLTF.

Ten or more counts support this clonotype. V gene TRBV7-8 combines with J gene TRBJ1-2; 7 positions agree with TRBD1. Trimming at V came to 5 bases and at J to 5 bases, leaving 11 bases not matched to a gene. The germline V gene encodes CDR1 SGHVS and CDR2 FQNEAQ. CDR3 length: 15 amino acids. CDR3 region: CASSPDREDWYGYTF. CDR3 DNA sequence: TGTGCCAGCAGCCCCGACAGGGAGGATTGGTATGGCTACACCTTC.

Ten or more counts support this clonotype. The chain is built from TRBV19 and TRBJ1-4, with a tentative D call TRBD1 (5 bases). The CDR3 extends over 15 amino acids. Trimming stripped 3 bases from V and 8 bases from J, with 16 bases between. In germline, CDR1 is LNHDA, CDR2 SQIVND (reference sequence). In DNA form, the CDR3 reads TGTGCCAGTAGTATTAACGGGGGGAGTAGGGAAAAACTGTTTTTT. Encoded protein: CASSINGGSREKLFF.

This rearrangement joins TRBV29-1 to TRBJ1-1; D remains ambiguous. The CDR3 has 13 residues. The germline V and J ends were trimmed by 7 bases and 2 bases, with 14 bases remaining between them. Germline loops: CDR1 SQVTM, CDR2 ANQGSEA. CDR3 bases: TGCAGCGCCTCCAAGGGCCTTAACACTGAAGCTTTCTTT. Encoded protein: CSASKGLNTEAFF.

This sequence joins TRBV6-6 and TRBJ1-6; D gene unclear. The V end lost 8 bases, the J end lost 5 bases, and 13 bases lay between the germline ends. The CDR3 is 14 residues long. Germline CDR1 reads MNHNY; CDR2 reads SVGAGI (reference sequence). CDR3 in DNA: TGTGCCAGCCTGCGACAACGACATAATTCACCCCTCCACTTT. Translated, it gives CASLRQRHNSPLHF.

The V and J genes are TRBV6-1 and TRBJ2-5; D is unresolved. Trimming took off 9 bases at V and 2 bases at J, with 13 bases between the two ends. Per the germline V gene, CDR1 is MNHNS and CDR2 is SASEGT. The CDR3 is made up of 13 amino acids. CDR3 in amino acids: CASDNWVQETQYF. Here the CDR3 DNA reads TGTGCCAGTGACAATTGGGTTCAAGAGACCCAGTACTTC.

Comment on this clonotype: The CDR3 does not end in the conserved phenylalanine or tryptophan, so this is likely a read error. Because the CDR3's place on the DNA is in doubt, the DNA is left out and the CDR3 is given as listed by TCRdb. This chain connects TRBV15 to TRBJ1-4. The germline gives CDR1 LNHNV, CDR2 YYDKDF (reference sequence). The CDR3 totals 13 residues, both ends included. The chain's CDR3 is CATSSLGPEKPFS.

In this sample, this clonotype turned up many times. V gene TRBV28 combines with J gene TRBJ2-7; TRBD1 agrees at 7 bases. Germline CDR1 reads MDHEN; CDR2 reads SYDVKM. The trim removed 2 bases at V and 7 bases at J, leaving 8 bases unmatched. The CDR3 loop spans 14 amino acids. CDR3 sequence reads: CASSLPARGQEQYF. As DNA, the CDR3 is TGTGCCAGCAGTTTACCCGCGAGGGGGCAGGAGCAGTACTTC.

There are many counts of this clonotype. The chain has TRBV2 and TRBJ2-3; 9 nucleotides agree with TRBD1. Germline V CDR1 and CDR2: SNHLY, FYNNEI. The V and J ends lost 0 bases and 6 bases, in that order; junction bases with no gene match: 10. This CDR3 comprises 17 residues. CDR3 nucleotide sequence: TGTGCCAGCAGTGAAGCGCCAGGGACAGGGAATGGGGATACGCAGTATTTT. Amino acids: CASSEAPGTGNGDTQYF.

The chain couples TRBV29-1 to TRBJ2-7; TRBD1 or TRBD2 may be the D gene (5 bases each). V was cut by 8 bases and J by 2 bases, with 16 bases left in between. Looked up from germline, CDR1 is SQVTM and CDR2 is ANQGSEA. The CDR3 has 13 amino acids. CDR3 sequence reads: CSSPGTSAYEQYF. CDR3 bases: TGCAGCAGTCCAGGGACGTCCGCCTACGAGCAGTACTTC.

This clonotype showed up many times. The J gene is TRBJ1-2, the V gene TRBV7-2; TRBD1 agrees at 8 bases. Germline CDR1 SGHTA, CDR2 FQGNSA. Trimming removed 5 bases from V and 7 bases from J; junction bases left unmatched: 9. The CDR3 has 14 residues. CDR3 nucleotide sequence: TGTGCCAGCAGCCCTGGCGGGACAGGAGGTGGCTACACCTTC. Its protein is CASSPGGTGGGYTF.

In this sample, this clonotype turned up a few times. CDR3 sequence (DNA): TGTGCCAGTAGCTTCCTGGACACTGAAGCTTTCTTT. This codes for CASSFLDTEAFF. V and J are TRBV19 and TRBJ1-1; no definite D call. CDR1 and CDR2 (germline): LNHDA, SQIVND (reference sequence). CDR3 length equals 12 residues. V lost 6 bases and J 3 bases, leaving 8 bases between the germline ends.